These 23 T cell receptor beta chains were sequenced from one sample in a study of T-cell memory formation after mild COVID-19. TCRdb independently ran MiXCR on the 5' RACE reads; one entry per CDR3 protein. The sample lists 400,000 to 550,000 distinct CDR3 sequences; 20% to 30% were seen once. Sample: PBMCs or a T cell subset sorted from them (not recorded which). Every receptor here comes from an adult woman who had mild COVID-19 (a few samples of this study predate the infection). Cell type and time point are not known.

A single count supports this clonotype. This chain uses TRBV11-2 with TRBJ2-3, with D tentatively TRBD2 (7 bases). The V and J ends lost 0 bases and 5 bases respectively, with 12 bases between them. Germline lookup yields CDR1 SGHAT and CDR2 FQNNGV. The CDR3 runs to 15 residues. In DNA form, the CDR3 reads TGTGCCAGCAGCTTAGACGCGGGGGCGGGAGATACGCAGTATTTT. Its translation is CASSLDAGAGDTQYF.

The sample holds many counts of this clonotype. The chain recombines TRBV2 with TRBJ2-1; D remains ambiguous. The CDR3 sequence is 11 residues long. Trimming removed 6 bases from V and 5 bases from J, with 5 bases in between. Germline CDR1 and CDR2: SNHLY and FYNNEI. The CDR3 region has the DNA TGTGCCAGCAGCGAGAACAATGAGCAGTTCTTC. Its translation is CASSENNEQFF.

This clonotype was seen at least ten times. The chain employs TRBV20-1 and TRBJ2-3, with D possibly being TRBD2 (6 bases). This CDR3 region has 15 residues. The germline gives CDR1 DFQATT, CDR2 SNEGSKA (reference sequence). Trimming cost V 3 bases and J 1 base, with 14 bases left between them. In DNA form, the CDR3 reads TGCAGTGCTAGTCGACGGGAGCAAGGCACAGATACGCAGTATTTT. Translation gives CSASRREQGTDTQYF.

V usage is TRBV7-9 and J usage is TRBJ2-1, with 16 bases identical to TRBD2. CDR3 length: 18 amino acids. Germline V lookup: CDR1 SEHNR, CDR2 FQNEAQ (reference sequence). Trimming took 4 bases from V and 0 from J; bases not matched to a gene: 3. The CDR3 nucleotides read TGTGCCAGCAGCTCGGGACTAGCGGGAGGGGGCTCCTACAATGAGCAGTTCTTC. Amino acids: CASSSGLAGGGSYNEQFF.

CDR3 in amino acids: CATGDSYGYTF. The CDR3 DNA sequence: TGTGCCACCGGGGACAGCTATGGCTACACCTTC. This chain connects TRBV15 to TRBJ1-2, with 7 positions matching TRBD1. Germline trimming cut 8 bases from V and 4 bases from J; bases unmatched to any gene: 1. The germline CDR1 and CDR2 sequences are LNHNV and YYDKDF (reference sequence). CDR3 length: 11 residues.

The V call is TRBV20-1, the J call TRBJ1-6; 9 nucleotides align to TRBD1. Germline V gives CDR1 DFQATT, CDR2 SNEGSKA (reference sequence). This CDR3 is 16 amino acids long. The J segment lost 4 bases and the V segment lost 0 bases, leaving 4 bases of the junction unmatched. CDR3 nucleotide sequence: TGCAGTGCTAGAGAAAGGGACAGGGTTTATAATTCACCCCTCCACTTT. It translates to CSARERDRVYNSPLHF.

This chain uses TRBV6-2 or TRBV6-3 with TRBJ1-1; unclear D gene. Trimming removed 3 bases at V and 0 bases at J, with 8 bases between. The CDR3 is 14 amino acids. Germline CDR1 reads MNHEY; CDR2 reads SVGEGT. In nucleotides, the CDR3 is TGTGCCAGCAGTTATGTGGGAATGAACACTGAAGCTTTCTTT. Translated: CASSYVGMNTEAFF.

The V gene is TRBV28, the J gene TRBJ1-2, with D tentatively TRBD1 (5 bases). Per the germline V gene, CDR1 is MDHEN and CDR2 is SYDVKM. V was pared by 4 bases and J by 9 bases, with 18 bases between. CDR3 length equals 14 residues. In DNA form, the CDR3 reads TGTGCCAGCAGTTCTGGCCTCCAGGGCCCAAGCTACACCTTC. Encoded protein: CASSSGLQGPSYTF.

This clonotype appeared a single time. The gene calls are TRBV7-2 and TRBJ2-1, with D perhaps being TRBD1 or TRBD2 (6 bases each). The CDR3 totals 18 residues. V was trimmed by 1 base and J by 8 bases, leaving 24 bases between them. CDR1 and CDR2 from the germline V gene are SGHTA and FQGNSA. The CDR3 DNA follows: TGTGCCAGCAGCTTAGAAGCGCCGGGGGCCCTCCGCGGCGATGAGCAGTTCTTC. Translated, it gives CASSLEAPGALRGDEQFF.

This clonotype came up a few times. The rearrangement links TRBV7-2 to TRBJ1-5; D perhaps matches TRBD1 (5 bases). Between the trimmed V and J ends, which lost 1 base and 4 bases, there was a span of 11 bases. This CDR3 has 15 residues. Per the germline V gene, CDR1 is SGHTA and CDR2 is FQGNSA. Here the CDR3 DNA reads TGTGCCAGCAGCTTAGTAGCAGGGCAGAATCAGCCCCAGCATTTT. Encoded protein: CASSLVAGQNQPQHF.

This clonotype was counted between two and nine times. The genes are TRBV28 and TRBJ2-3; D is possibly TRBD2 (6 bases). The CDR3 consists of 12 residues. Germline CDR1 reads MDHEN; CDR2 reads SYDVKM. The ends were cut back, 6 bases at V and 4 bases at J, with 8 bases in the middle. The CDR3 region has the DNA TGTGCCAGCAGCCGGAGGGCAGATACGCAGTATTTT. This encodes CASSRRADTQYF.

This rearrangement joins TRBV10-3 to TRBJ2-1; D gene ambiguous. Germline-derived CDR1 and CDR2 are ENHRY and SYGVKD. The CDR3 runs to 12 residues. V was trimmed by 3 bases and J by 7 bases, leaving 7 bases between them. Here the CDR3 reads CAISESSNEQFF. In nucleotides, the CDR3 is TGTGCCATCAGTGAATCGTCGAATGAGCAGTTCTTC.

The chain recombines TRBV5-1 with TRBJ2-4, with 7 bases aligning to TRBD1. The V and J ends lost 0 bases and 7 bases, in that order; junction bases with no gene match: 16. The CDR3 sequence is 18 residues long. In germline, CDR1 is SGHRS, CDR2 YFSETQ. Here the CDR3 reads CASSLEVTGDDGLNIQYF. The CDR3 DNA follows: TGCGCCAGCAGCTTGGAGGTAACAGGGGATGACGGGTTGAACATTCAGTACTTC.

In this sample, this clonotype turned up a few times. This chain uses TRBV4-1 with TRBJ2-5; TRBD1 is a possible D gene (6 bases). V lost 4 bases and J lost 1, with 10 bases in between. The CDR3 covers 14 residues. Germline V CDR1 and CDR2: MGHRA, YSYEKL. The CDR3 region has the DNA TGCGCCAGCAGCCTCCCACAGGGCCAAGAGACCCAGTACTTC. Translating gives CASSLPQGQETQYF.

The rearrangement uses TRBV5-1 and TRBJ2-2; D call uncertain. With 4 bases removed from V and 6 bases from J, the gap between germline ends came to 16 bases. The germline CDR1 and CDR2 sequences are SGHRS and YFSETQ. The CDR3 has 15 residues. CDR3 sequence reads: CASSLRTMGSGELFF. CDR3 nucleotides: TGCGCCAGCAGCCTACGAACCATGGGGTCCGGGGAGCTGTTTTTT.

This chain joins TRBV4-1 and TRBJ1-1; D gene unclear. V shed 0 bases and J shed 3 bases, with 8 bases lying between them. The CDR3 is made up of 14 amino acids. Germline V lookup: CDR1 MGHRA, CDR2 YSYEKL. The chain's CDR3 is CASSQEYGYTEAFF. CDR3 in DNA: TGCGCCAGCAGCCAAGAGTACGGGTACACTGAAGCTTTCTTT.

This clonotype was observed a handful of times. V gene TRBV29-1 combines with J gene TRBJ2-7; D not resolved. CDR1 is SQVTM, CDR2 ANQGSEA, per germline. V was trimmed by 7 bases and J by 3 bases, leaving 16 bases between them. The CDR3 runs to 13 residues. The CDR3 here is CSDRALHYYEQYF. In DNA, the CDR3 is TGCAGCGACCGAGCCCTCCACTACTACGAGCAGTACTTC.

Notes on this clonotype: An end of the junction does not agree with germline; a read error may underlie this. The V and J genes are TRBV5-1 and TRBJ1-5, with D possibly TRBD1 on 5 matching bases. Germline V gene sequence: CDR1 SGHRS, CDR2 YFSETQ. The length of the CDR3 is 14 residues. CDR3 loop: CASSLGQGEQPQHF. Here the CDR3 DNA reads TGTGCCAGCAGCTTAGGGCAGGGCGAACAGCCCCAGCATTTT.

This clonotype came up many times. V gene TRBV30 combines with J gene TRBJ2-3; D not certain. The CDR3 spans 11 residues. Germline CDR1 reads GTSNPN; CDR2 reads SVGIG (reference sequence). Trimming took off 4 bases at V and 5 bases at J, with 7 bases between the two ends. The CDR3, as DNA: TGTGCCTGGACCAGCCTAGATACGCAGTATTTT. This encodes CAWTSLDTQYF. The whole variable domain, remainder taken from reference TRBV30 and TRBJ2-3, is SQTIHQWPATLVQPVGSPLSLECTVEGTSNPNLYWYRQAAGRGLQLLFYSVGIGQISSEVPQNLSASRPQDRQFILSSKKLLLSDSGFYLCAWTSLDTQYFGPGTRLTVL.

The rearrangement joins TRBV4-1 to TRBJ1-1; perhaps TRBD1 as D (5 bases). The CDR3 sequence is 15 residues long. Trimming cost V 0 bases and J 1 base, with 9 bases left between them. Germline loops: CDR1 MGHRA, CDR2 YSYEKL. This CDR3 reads CASSQEWGRNTEAFF. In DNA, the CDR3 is TGCGCCAGCAGCCAAGAGTGGGGCAGGAACACTGAAGCTTTCTTT.

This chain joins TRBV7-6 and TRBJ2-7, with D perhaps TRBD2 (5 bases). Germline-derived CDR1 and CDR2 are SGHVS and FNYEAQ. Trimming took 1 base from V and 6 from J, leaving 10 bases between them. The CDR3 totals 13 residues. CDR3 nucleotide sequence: TGTGCCAGCAGCTTAGTGGAGGATAGCGAGCAGTACTTC. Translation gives CASSLVEDSEQYF. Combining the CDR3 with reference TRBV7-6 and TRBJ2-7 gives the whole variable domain GAGVSQSPRYKVTKRGQDVALRCDPISGHVSLYWYRQALGQGPEFLTYFNYEAQQDKSGLPNDRFSAERPEGSISTLTIQRTEQRDSAMYRCASSLVEDSEQYFGPGTRLTVT.

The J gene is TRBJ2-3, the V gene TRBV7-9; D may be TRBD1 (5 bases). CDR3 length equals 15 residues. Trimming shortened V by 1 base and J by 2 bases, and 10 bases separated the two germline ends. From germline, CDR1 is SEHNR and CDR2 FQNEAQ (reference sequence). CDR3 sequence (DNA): TGTGCCAGCAGCTTAGAGGGGCAGCTCACAGATACGCAGTATTTT. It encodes CASSLEGQLTDTQYF.

The CDR3 coding sequence is TGCAGCGTGGTGACTAGCGCGGCCTACGAGCAGTACTTC. This translates into CSVVTSAAYEQYF. This sequence joins TRBV29-1 and TRBJ2-7; TRBD2 aligns across 8 bases. Germline loops: CDR1 SQVTM, CDR2 ANQGSEA. The CDR3 sequence is 13 residues long. V trimming: 6 bases; J trimming: 2 bases; junction bases outside the gene matches: 6.